This is a list of T cell receptor beta chains from one sample in a study of T cells after posttransplantation cyclophosphamide. Clones were read by immunoSEQ multiplex PCR, and TCRdb kept only the in-frame ones, dropping some. The sample holds about 2,900 clones, and no clone turns up only once. Here the sequenced sample was PBMCs, taken after allogeneic stem cell transplant with posttransplant cyclophosphamide. These receptors were taken from a female patient in her 50s who received an allogeneic stem cell transplant from a related donor, was CMV-positive, and had no GVHD. Some of the T cells might come from the graft donor. CDR3s include the opening cysteine and the closing phenylalanine or tryptophan. The D gene is left open where the match is weak. Clone size is given for some rows only: seen once, a few or many times, or a class if the clone is expanded.

len	v_gene	d_gene	j_gene	abundance	CDR3nt	CDR3aa
16	TRBV18	NA	TRBJ2-4	medium-sized	TGTGCCAGCTCACCAAGGGCGGGACATAGCCAAAACATTCAGTACTTC	CASSPRAGHSQNIQYF
16	TRBV6-5	TRBD1	TRBJ1-2	many	TGTGCCAGCAGTTACTTGAATCTACAGGGGGTCTATGGCTACACCTTC	CASSYLNLQGVYGYTF
19	TRBV14	TRBD1	TRBJ2-1	many	TGTGCCAGCAGCCAAGATTGGGACAGGGGACGAGGATCCTACAATGAGCAGTTCTTC	CASSQDWDRGRGSYNEQFF
14	TRBV7-2	NA	TRBJ2-5	many	TGTGCCAGCAGCTCCTTTGACTCCCAAAAGACCCAGTACTTC	CASSSFDSQKTQYF
15	TRBV5-1	TRBD1	TRBJ1-1	medium-sized	TGCGCCAGCAGCCCGAGACAGGGAACGAACACTGAAGCTTTCTTT	CASSPRQGTNTEAFF
12	TRBV29-1	NA	TRBJ2-5	NA	TGCAGCGTTTGGGAGGGGGGGGAGACCCAGTACTTC	CSVWEGGETQYF
14	TRBV9	TRBD1	TRBJ2-7	many	TGTGCCAGCAGCCCCCCCGGGACAGGGGGCGAGCAGTACTTC	CASSPPGTGGEQYF
15	TRBV9	NA	TRBJ2-4	medium-sized	TGTGCCAGCAGCGTAGGGATATACGGGGGAAACATTCAGTACTTC	CASSVGIYGGNIQYF
16	TRBV12-3/TRBV12-4	TRBD1	TRBJ1-6	few	TGTGCCAGCAGTTTTAGGGACAGGGTAGGGAATTCACCCCTCCACTTT	CASSFRDRVGNSPLHF
14	TRBV19	TRBD1	TRBJ2-2	many	TGTGCCAGTAGGCCGGGACAGGGGGCCGGGGAGCTGTTTTTT	CASRPGQGAGELFF
14	TRBV2	TRBD1	TRBJ2-5	medium-sized	TGTGCCAGCAGAAGTACAGGGGTATTAGGGACCCAGTACTTC	CASRSTGVLGTQYF
12	TRBV19	NA	TRBJ1-1	medium-sized	TGTGCCACCAGGGTTTCGGGCACTGAAGCTTTCTTT	CATRVSGTEAFF
14	TRBV14	TRBD1	TRBJ2-2	many	TGTGCCAGCAGCCGCGGACAGGGGGGCGGGGAGCTGTTTTTT	CASSRGQGGGELFF
16	TRBV5-4	TRBD2	TRBJ2-7	many	TGTGCCAGCAGCCCCTCTTTGACTAGCGGGGCTTACGAGCAGTACTTC	CASSPSLTSGAYEQYF
15	TRBV18	TRBD1	TRBJ2-1	medium-sized	TGTGCCAGCTCACCACGGGGGACAGGGGAAAGTGAGCAGTTCTTC	CASSPRGTGESEQFF
16	TRBV27	TRBD1	TRBJ1-2	large	TGTGCCAGCAGTGACGGGACAGGCGTACTGGGGTATGGCTACACCTTC	CASSDGTGVLGYGYTF
14	TRBV5-8	NA	TRBJ1-4	medium-sized	TGTGCCAGCAGCTTCGGGCGGGGGAATGAAAAACTGTTTTTT	CASSFGRGNEKLFF
12	TRBV5-1	NA	TRBJ2-1	medium-sized	TGCGCCAGCATGAACAGCTACAATGAGCAGTTCTTC	CASMNSYNEQFF
13	TRBV30	NA	TRBJ1-5	medium-sized	TGTGCCTGGAGTGCGGGGGTTTACCAGCCCCAGCATTTT	CAWSAGVYQPQHF
15	TRBV6-1	NA	TRBJ1-2	medium-sized	TGTGCCAGCAGTGAAGTCTTGCAGGATAACTATGGCTACACCTTC	CASSEVLQDNYGYTF
17	TRBV9	TRBD1	TRBJ1-3	many	TGTGCCAGCAGCGCCCGGGACAGCCTCTGGGCTGGAAACACCATATATTTT	CASSARDSLWAGNTIYF
15	TRBV6-6	TRBD1	TRBJ2-7	many	TGTGCCAGCAGTTACCTTGGGACAGGGAGCTACGAGCAGTACTTC	CASSYLGTGSYEQYF
14	TRBV6-1	TRBD1	TRBJ1-2	many	TGTGCCGGGGGTAGGACAGGGGGTCGGTATGGCTACACCTTC	CAGGRTGGRYGYTF
15	TRBV19	TRBD2	TRBJ2-5	many	TGTGCCAGTAGTATACGCGGGAGGGCCGGAGAGACCCAGTACTTC	CASSIRGRAGETQYF
14	TRBV7-2	NA	TRBJ1-6	NA	TGTGCCATCAAAACGCGGGCAGGGGAATCACCCCTCCACTTT	CAIKTRAGESPLHF
16	TRBV23-1	NA	TRBJ2-1	medium-sized	TGCGCCAGCAGTCAATGGGGGAGGGGGCTCTACAATGAGCAGTTCTTC	CASSQWGRGLYNEQFF
17	TRBV19	NA	TRBJ1-1	many	TGTGCCAGTAGTATGTTGGGGGACTGGTCGAGGCGCTACGAAGCTTTCTTT	CASSMLGDWSRRYEAFF
15	TRBV6-5	TRBD1	TRBJ1-1	medium-sized	TGTGCCAGCAGTTTAACTGGACAGGGTTACACTGAAGCTTTCTTT	CASSLTGQGYTEAFF
16	TRBV12-3/TRBV12-4	NA	TRBJ1-1	medium-sized	TGTGCCAGCAGTTTGTACGGAAATGGGGCCAACACTGAAGCTTTCTTT	CASSLYGNGANTEAFF
14	TRBV7-2	TRBD2	TRBJ2-3	medium-sized	TGTGCCAGCAGCTTAACTAGCGGGTCAGATACGCAGTATTTT	CASSLTSGSDTQYF
13	TRBV25-1	NA	TRBJ1-1	many	TGTGCCAGCAGGAGTTTCCGGGGGACTGAAGCTTTCTTT	CASRSFRGTEAFF
16	TRBV18	TRBD1	TRBJ2-1	many	TGTGCCAGCTCACCCCCGGGACAGGGGGTGGCTAATGAGCAGTTCTTC	CASSPPGQGVANEQFF
15	TRBV9	NA	TRBJ2-3	many	TGTGCCAGCAGCGCCGAGGGCCGAGGACAGGATACGCAGTATTTT	CASSAEGRGQDTQYF
13	TRBV27	NA	TRBJ2-7	medium-sized	TGTGCCAGCAGTCTTGCGAGCTCCTACGAGCAGTACTTC	CASSLASSYEQYF
15	TRBV6-4	NA	TRBJ1-2	medium-sized	TGTGCCAGCAGTGACACGGCCCAGGGCTTATGGGGCTACACCTTC	CASSDTAQGLWGYTF
15	TRBV24-1	TRBD2	TRBJ2-1	many	TGTGCCACCAGTGAAAATAGCGGGAGGGCCCGGGGAAAGTTCTTC	CATSENSGRARGKFF
14	TRBV7-3	TRBD1	TRBJ2-2	many	TGTGCCAGCAGCTTTGACAGGGTGACCGGGGAGCTGTTTTTT	CASSFDRVTGELFF